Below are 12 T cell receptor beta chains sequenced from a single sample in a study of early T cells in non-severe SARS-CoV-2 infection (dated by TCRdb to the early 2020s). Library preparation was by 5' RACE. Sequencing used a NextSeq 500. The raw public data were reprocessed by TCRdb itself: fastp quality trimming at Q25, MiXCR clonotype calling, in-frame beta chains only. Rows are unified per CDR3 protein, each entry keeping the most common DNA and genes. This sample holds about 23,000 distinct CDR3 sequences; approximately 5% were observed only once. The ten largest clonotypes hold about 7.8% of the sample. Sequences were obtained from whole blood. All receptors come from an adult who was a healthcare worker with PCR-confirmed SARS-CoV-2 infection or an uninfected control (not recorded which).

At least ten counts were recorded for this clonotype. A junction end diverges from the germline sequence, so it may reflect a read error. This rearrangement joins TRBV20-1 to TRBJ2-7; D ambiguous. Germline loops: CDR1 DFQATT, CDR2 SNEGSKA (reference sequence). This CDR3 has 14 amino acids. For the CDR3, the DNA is TGCAGTGCTAATAGAGAGCTCCGGGTCGGAAGTTTGGACTTC. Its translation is CSANRELRVGSLDF.

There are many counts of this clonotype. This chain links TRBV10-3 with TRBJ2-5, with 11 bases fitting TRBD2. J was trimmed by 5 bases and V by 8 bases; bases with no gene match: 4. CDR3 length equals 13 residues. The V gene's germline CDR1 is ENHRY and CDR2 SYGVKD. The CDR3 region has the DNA TGTGCCATCGGAACTAGCGGGGGTGAGACCCAGTACTTC. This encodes CAIGTSGGETQYF.

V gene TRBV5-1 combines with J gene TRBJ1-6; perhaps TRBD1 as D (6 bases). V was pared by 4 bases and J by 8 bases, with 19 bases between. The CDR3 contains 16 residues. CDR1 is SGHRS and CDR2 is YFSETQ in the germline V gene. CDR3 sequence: CASSVEWADSYSPLHF. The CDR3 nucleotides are TGCGCCAGCAGCGTGGAGTGGGCGGACAGCTATTCACCCCTCCACTTT.

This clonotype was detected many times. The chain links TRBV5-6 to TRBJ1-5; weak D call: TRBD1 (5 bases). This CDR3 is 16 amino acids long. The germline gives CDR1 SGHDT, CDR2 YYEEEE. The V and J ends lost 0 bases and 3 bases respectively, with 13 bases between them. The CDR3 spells CASSLGQGTLNQPQHF. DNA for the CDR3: TGTGCCAGCAGCTTGGGCCAGGGAACCCTCAATCAGCCCCAGCATTTT.

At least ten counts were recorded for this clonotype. CDR3 loop: CASSLGDSFTDTQYF. CDR3 DNA: TGCGCCAGCAGCTTAGGTGACAGCTTCACAGATACGCAGTATTTT. The rearrangement links TRBV5-1 to TRBJ2-3; TRBD1 is a possible D gene (5 bases). The CDR3 contains 15 residues. V dropped 2 bases and J dropped 2 bases, with 12 bases sitting between them. Germline V gene data show CDR1 as SGHRS and CDR2 as YFSETQ.

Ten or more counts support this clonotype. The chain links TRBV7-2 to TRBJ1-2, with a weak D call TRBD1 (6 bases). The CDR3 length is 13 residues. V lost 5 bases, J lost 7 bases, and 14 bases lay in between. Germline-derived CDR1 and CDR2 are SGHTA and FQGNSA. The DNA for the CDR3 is TGTGCCAGCAGCCAACAGGGTGGAATTGGCTACACCTTC. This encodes CASSQQGGIGYTF.

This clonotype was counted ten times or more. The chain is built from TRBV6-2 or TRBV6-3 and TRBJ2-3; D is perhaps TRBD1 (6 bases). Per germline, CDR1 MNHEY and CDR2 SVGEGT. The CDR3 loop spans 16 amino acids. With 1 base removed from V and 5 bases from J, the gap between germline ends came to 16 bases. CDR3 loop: CASSYLPRIRGDTQYF. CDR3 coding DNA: TGTGCCAGCAGTTACTTACCTAGAATCAGGGGAGATACGCAGTATTTT.

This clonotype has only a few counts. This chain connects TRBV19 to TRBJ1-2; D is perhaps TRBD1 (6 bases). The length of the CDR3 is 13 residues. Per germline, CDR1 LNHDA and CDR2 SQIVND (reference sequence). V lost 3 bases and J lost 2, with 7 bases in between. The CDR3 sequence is CASSIQGNYGYTF. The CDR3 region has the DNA TGTGCCAGTAGTATCCAGGGGAACTATGGCTACACCTTC.

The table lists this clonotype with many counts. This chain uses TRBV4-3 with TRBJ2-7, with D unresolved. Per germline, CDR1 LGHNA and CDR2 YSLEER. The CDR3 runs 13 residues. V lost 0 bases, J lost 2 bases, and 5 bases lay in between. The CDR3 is CASSQDLPYEQYF. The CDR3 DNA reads TGCGCCAGCAGCCAAGATCTACCCTACGAGCAGTACTTC.

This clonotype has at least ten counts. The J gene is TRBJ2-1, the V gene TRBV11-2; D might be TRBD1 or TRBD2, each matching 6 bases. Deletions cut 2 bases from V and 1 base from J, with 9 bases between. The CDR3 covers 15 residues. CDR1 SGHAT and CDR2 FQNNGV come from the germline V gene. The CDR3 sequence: CASSLRGTSYNEQFF. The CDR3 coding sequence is TGTGCCAGCAGCTTAAGGGGGACTTCCTACAATGAGCAGTTCTTC.

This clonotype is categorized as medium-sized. CDR3 sequence: CASSSGQGRGGPNTGELFF. The CDR3 nucleotides read TGTGCCAGCAGCTCGGGACAGGGCAGAGGAGGACCCAACACCGGGGAGCTGTTTTTT. The V and J genes are TRBV7-2 and TRBJ2-2, with 9 bases lining up with TRBD1. The CDR3 covers 19 residues. V lost 4 bases and J lost 2; bases outside the gene matches: 14. The V gene's germline CDR1 is SGHTA and CDR2 FQGNSA.

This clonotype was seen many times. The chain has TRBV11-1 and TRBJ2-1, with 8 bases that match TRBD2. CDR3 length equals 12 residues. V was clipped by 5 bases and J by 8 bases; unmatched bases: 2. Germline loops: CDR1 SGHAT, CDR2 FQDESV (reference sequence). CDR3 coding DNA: TGTGCCAGCAGCCCACTAGCGGATGAGCAGTTCTTC. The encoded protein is CASSPLADEQFF.